These T cell receptor beta chains were read from a single sample in a study of PD-1 blockade in classical Hodgkin lymphoma. Sequenced by immunoSEQ multiplex PCR; TCRdb stores in-frame clones only, minus some. Here the sample spans 20,000 to 30,000 clones, approximately 80% being singletons. Source: peripheral blood mononuclear cells (PBMCs), taken before the second cycle of nivolumab. All receptors come from a human donor with classical Hodgkin lymphoma. Both conserved end residues are part of each CDR3. D genes are given only for firm matches. Clone size is not always given. Where it is, it says once, few, many or a class for expanded clones.

clone size	V gene	J gene	D gene	CDR3 DNA	CDR3 protein
-	TRBV14	TRBJ2-1	TRBD2	TGTGCCAGCAGCCCCGGTATAGCGGGAGGAGATGCCAGGTACAATGAGCAGTTCTTC	CASSPGIAGGDARYNEQFF
-	TRBV19	TRBJ2-7	-	TGTGCCAGTAGTCCTTCACAGAGACAAAGGTACTACGAGCAGTACTTC	CASSPSQRQRYYEQYF
few	TRBV2	TRBJ1-2	-	TGTGCCAGCAGTGCCGGGCAGTACTATGGCTACACCTTC	CASSAGQYYGYTF
-	TRBV11-3	TRBJ1-6	-	TGTGCCAGCAGCTTAGAAGGCTTCTATAATTCACCCCTCCACTTT	CASSLEGFYNSPLHF
few	TRBV30	TRBJ2-2	TRBD2	TGTGCCTCCCCCCGGGGACTAGCGAGTTTGGTCACCGGGGAGCTGTTTTTT	CASPRGLASLVTGELFF
once	TRBV5-1	TRBJ1-6	TRBD1	TGCGCCAGCAGCTTACAGGGGAGGGATTCTTCACCCCTCCACTTT	CASSLQGRDSSPLHF
-	TRBV5-4	TRBJ2-3	-	TGTGCCAGCAGCGCGGGGACAGGCACAGATACGCAGTATTTT	CASSAGTGTDTQYF
-	TRBV11-2	TRBJ2-3	-	TGTGCCAGCAGCTTATACACAGGGAGCACAGATACGCAGTATTTT	CASSLYTGSTDTQYF
-	TRBV30	TRBJ1-5	-	TGTGCCTGGGGAGGGGGGTTCAATCAGCCCCAGCATTTT	CAWGGGFNQPQHF
once	TRBV19	TRBJ1-3	-	TGTGCCAGTAGTATTGCCTTCAGCTCTGGAAACACCATATATTTT	CASSIAFSSGNTIYF
-	TRBV19	TRBJ2-1	-	TGTGCCAGTAGCTACACTGGGGAATATCCCTACAATGAGCAGTTCTTC	CASSYTGEYPYNEQFF
-	TRBV5-1	TRBJ2-2	TRBD2	TGCGCCAGCAGCGGTTCACTAGCGGGAGATGAAACCCTGGGGGAGCTGTTTTTT	CASSGSLAGDETLGELFF
-	TRBV6-1	TRBJ1-2	-	TGTGCCAGCAGGACGGTAGACTATGGCTACACCTTC	CASRTVDYGYTF
-	TRBV5-1	TRBJ2-1	TRBD2	TGCGCCAGCAGCTTGGGCGGGGGTTACTACAATGAGCAGTTCTTC	CASSLGGGYYNEQFF
-	TRBV28	TRBJ1-1	TRBD1	TGTGCCAGCAGCGTAGGGACAGGTGTAGGGTATACTGAAGCTTTCTTT	CASSVGTGVGYTEAFF
-	TRBV5-4	TRBJ1-5	-	TGTGCCAGCAGCCGAGACCGGAGTCAGCCCCAGCATTTT	CASSRDRSQPQHF
-	TRBV5-4	TRBJ2-7	TRBD2	TGTGCCAGCAGCTTGGGGCTAGCGGGAGAGCAGTACTTC	CASSLGLAGEQYF
-	TRBV5-4	TRBJ2-4	-	TGTGCCAGCAGCCCTGGGAACGGGCCTAGGAAGTACTTC	CASSPGNGPRKYF
-	TRBV7-6	TRBJ2-7	TRBD2	TGTGCCAGCAGTCCGGCGAGCGGGAGTGAATACGAGCAGTACTTC	CASSPASGSEYEQYF
few	TRBV28	TRBJ1-6	-	TGTGCCAGCAGCCCGATCGCGGGGGAGAGAGGTTTACCCCTCCACTTT	CASSPIAGERGLPLHF
-	TRBV10-3	TRBJ1-1	-	TGTGCCATCAGTTTCGATCATCCACGCATGAACACTGAAGCTTTCTTT	CAISFDHPRMNTEAFF
-	TRBV6-5	TRBJ2-1	TRBD1	TGTGCCAGCAGAGGGACAGGGCAGTCCAATGAGCAGTTCTTC	CASRGTGQSNEQFF
-	TRBV29-1	TRBJ2-1	-	TGCAGCGTTGATGTATACAATGAGCAGTTCTTC	CSVDVYNEQFF
-	TRBV27	TRBJ1-4	TRBD1	TGTGCCAGCAGGGGACAGGGGGCGCTTGAAAAACTGTTTTTT	CASRGQGALEKLFF
-	TRBV7-3	TRBJ2-6	-	TGTGCCAGCAGCTACCGATCGTCTGGGGCCAACGTCCTGACTTTC	CASSYRSSGANVLTF
once	TRBV21-1	TRBJ1-3	-	TGTGCCAGCAGCAAAGTTGGGGGAGACCCTATACTACTAGAGAGCTCTGGAAACACCATATATTTT	CASSKVGGDPILLESSGNTIYF
-	TRBV11-3	TRBJ2-5	TRBD2	TGTGCCAGCAGCTTTAGCGGGGGACTAGAGACCCAGTACTTC	CASSFSGGLETQYF
-	TRBV6-5	TRBJ2-3	-	TGTGCCAGCAGGACAACGGGTAGCACAGATACGCAGTATTTT	CASRTTGSTDTQYF
few	TRBV9	TRBJ2-1	-	TGTGCCAGCAGCGTAGGGGCTAGCGTCATGTTTTCAGACAATGAGCAGTTCTTC	CASSVGASVMFSDNEQFF
-	TRBV5-4	TRBJ2-3	-	TGTGCCAGCAGCTTGGGCCAGGGGTTAACAGATACGCAGTATTTT	CASSLGQGLTDTQYF
-	TRBV5-1	TRBJ2-3	TRBD2	TGCGCCAGCAGCTTGGGAGCGGGAAGGTCCACAGATACGCAGTATTTT	CASSLGAGRSTDTQYF
-	TRBV7-9	TRBJ1-1	-	TGTGCCAGCAGCCCCATTGGGCCTTCAGTTGAAGCTTTCTTT	CASSPIGPSVEAFF